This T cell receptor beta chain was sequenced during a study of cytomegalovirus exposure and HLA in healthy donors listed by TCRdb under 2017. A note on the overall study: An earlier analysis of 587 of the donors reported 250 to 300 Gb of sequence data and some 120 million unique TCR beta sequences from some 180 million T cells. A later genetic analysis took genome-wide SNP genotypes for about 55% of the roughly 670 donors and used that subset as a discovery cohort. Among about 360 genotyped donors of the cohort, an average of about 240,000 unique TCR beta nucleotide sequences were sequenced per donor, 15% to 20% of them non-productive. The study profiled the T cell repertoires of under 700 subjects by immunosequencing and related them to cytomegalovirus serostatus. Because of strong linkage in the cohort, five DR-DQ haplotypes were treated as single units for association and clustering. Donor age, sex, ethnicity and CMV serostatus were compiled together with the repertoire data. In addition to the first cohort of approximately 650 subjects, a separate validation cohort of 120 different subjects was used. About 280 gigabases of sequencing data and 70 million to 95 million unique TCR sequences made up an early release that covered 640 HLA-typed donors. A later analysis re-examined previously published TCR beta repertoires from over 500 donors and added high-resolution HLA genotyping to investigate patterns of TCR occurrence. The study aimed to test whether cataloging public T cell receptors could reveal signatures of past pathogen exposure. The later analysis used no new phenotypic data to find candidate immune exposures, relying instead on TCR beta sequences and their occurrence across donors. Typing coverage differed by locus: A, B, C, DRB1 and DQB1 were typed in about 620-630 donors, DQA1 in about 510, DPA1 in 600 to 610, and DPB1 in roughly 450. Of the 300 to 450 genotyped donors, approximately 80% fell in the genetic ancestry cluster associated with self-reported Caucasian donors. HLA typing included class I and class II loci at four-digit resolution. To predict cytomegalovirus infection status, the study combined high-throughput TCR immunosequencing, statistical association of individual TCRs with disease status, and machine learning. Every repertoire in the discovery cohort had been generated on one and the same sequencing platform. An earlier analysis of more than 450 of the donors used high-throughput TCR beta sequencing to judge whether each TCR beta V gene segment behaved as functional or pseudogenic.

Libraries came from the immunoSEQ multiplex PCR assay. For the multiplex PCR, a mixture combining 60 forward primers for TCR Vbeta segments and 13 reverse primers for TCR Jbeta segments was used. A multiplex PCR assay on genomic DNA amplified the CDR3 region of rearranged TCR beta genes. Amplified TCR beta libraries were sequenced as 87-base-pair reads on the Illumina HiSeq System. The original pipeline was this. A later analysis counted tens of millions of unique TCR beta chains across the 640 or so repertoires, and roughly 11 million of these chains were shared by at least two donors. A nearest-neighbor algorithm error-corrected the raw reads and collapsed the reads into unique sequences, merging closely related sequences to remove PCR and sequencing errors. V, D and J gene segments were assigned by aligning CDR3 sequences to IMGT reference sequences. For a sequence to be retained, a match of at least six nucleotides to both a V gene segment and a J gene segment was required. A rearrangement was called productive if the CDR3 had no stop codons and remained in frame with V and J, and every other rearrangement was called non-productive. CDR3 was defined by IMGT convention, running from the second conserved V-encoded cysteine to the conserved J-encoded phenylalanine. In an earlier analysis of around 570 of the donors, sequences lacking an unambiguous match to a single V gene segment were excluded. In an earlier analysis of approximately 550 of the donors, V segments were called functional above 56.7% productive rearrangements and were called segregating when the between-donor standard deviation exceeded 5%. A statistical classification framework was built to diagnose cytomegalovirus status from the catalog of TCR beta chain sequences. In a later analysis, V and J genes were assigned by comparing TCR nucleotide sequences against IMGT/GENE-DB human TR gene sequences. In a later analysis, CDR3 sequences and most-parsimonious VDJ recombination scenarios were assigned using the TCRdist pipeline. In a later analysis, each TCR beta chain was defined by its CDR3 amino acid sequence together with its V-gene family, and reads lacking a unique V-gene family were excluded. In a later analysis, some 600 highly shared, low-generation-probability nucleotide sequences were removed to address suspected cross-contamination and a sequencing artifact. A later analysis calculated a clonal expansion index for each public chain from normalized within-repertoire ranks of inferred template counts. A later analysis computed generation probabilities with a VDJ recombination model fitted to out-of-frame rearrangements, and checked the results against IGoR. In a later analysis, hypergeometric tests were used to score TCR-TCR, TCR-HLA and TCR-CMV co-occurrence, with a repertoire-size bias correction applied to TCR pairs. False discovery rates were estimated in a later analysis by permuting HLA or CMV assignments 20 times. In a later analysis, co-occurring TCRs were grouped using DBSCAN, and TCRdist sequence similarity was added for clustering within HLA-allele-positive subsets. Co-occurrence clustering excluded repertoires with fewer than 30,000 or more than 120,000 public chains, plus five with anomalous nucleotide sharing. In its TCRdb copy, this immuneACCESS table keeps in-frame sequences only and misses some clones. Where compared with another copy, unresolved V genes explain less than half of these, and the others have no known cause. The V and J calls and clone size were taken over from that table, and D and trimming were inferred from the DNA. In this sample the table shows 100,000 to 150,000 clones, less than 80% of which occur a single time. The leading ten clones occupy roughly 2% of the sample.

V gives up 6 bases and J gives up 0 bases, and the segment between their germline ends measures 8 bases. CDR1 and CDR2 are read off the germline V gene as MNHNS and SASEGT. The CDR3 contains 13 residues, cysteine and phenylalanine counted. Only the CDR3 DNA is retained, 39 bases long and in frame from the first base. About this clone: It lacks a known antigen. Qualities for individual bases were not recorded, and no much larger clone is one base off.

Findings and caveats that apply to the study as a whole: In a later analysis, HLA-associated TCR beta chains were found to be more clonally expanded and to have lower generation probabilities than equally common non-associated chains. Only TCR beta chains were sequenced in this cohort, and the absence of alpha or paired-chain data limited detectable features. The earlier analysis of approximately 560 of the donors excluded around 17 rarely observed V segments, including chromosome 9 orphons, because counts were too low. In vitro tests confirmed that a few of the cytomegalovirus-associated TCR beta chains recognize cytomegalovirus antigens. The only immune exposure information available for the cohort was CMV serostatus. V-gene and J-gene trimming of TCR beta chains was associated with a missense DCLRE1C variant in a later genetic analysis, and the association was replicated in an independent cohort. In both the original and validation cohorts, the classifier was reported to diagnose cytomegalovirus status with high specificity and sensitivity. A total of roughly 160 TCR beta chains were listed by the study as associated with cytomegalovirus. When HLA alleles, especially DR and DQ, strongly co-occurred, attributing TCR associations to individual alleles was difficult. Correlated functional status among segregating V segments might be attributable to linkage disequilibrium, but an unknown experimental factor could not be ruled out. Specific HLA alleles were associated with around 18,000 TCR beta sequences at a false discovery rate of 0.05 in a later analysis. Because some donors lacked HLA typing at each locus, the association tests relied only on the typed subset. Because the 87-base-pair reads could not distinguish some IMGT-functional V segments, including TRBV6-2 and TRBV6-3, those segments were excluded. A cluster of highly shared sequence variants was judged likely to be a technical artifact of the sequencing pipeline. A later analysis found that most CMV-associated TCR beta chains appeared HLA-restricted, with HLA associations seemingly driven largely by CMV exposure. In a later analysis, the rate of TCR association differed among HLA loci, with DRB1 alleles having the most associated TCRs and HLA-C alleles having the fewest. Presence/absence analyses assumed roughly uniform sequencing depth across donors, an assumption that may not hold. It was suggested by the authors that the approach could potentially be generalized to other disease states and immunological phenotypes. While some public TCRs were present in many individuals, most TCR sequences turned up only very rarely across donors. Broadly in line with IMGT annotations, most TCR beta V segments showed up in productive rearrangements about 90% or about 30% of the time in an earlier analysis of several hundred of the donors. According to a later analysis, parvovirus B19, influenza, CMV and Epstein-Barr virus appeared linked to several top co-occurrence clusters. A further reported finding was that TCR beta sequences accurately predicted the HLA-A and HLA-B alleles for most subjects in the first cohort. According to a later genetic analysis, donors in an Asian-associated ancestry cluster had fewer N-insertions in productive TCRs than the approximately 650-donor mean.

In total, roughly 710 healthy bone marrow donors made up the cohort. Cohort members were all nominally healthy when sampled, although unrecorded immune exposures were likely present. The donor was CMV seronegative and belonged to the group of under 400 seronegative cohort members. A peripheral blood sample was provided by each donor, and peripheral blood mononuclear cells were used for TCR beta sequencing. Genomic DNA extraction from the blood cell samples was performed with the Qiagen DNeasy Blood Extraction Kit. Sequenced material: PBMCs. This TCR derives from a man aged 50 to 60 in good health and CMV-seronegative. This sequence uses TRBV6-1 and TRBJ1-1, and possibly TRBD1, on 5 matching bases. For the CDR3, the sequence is CASRAQVNTEAFF. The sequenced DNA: TGTGCCAGCAGGGCACAGGTGAACACTGAAGCTTTCTTT.